This entry is about one TCR beta chain. Its specificity is not known. Profiling relied on immunoSEQ multiplex PCR, and the TCRdb table lists in-frame clones only, not all of them. The data show 1.5 million to 2.5 million clones, approximately 95% seen once. The record originates from a study of shared clonotypes between healthy human individuals. Looking at the study overall: CD4 naive and memory got three plates each, CD8 naive two, CD8 memory one. Regarding the study as a whole: Naive CD4 clonotype sharing across a handful of donors was around 5.5%. Non-shared clonotypes displayed generation probabilities falling below those of clonotypes present in all four donors.

The CDR3 contains 15 residues. V was shortened by 3 bases and J by 1 base, with 13 bases between the two germline ends. Germline V gene data show CDR1 as SGDLS and CDR2 as YYNGEE. Positively selected for CCR7, the CD45RO-negative cells used as naive CD8 cells excluded terminally differentiated effector memory CD45RA+ cells. The clonotype originates from a man between 18 and 35 years old in good health. This sequence joins TRBV9 and TRBJ1-2, with D perhaps TRBD1 (6 bases). The sequencing sample was made of naive CD8+ T cells sorted from blood. CDR3 nucleotides: TGTGCCAGCAGCGGCCCCCCAGGGGTTAACTATGGCTACACCTTC. As protein: CASSGPPGVNYGYTF.